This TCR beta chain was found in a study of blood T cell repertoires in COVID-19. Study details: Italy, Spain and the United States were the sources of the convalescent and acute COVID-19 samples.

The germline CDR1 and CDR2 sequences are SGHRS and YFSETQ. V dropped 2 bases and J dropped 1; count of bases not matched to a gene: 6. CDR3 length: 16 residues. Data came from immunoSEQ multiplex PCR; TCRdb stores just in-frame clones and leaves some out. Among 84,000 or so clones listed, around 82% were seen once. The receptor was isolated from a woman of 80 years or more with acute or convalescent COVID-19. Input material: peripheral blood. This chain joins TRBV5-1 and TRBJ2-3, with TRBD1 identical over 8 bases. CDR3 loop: CASSFSGTGGTDTQYF. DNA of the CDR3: TGCGCCAGCAGCTTCTCCGGGACAGGAGGCACAGATACGCAGTATTTT. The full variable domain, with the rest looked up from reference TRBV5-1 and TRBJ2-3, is KAGVTQTPRYLIKTRGQQVTLSCSPISGHRSVSWYQQTPGQGLQFLFEYFSETQRNKGNFPGRFSGRQFSNSRSEMNVSTLELGDSALYLCASSFSGTGGTDTQYFGPGTRLTVL.